This TCR beta chain was captured by sequencing in a study of blood T cell repertoires in COVID-19. Background on the study: The United States, Italy and Spain provided the acute and convalescent COVID-19 samples. T cells, B-cell-depleted T cells, or PBMCs provided the cDNA or gDNA that served as material.

The CDR3 totals 12 residues. The germline CDR1 and CDR2 sequences are LGHDT and YNNKEL (reference sequence). V was trimmed by 5 bases and J by 1 base, leaving 5 bases between them. As originally analysed: Quantification of nucleated cells was approximated via reference gene primer amplification. Generated by immunoSEQ multiplex PCR, the TCRdb table keeps only in-frame clones and is missing some. V and J calls and clone size are those listed in that table; D and trimming were worked out from the DNA. Seen here are around 230,000 clones, approximately 91% observed once, and the top ten hold approximately 0.69%.

Input material: peripheral blood. This chain joins TRBV3-1 (or the pseudogene TRBV3-2) and TRBJ1-1; D is uncertain. The TCR was taken from a man in his forties with acute or convalescent COVID-19. This CDR3 reads CASSRQNTEAFF. In DNA form, the CDR3 reads TGTGCCAGCAGCAGACAGAACACTGAAGCTTTCTTT.